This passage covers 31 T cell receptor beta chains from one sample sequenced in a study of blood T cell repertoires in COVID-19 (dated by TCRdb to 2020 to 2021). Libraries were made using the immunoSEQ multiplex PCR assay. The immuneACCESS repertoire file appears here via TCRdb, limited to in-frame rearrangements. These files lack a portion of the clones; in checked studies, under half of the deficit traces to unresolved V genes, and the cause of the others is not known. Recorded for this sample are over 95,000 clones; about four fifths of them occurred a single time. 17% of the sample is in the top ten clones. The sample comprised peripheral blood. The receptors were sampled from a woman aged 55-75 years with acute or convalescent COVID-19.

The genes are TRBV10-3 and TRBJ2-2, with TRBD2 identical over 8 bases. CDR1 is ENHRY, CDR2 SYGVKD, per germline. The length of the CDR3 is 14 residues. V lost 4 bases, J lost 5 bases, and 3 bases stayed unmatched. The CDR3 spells CAISAGGPTGELFF. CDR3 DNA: TGTGCCATCAGTGCGGGGGGGCCGACCGGGGAGCTGTTTTTT.

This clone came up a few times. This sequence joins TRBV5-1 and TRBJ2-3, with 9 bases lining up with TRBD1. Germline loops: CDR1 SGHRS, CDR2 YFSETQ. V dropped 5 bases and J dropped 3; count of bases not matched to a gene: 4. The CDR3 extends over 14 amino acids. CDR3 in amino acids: CASRKGQGTDTQYF. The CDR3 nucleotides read TGCGCCAGCAGGAAGGGACAGGGTACAGATACGCAGTATTTT.

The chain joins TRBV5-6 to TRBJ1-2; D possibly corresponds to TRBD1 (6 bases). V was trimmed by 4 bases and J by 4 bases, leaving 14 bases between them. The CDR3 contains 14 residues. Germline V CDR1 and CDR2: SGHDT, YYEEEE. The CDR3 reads CASSKSRGAYGYTF. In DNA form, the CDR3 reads TGTGCCAGCAGCAAGTCCAGGGGCGCCTATGGCTACACCTTC.

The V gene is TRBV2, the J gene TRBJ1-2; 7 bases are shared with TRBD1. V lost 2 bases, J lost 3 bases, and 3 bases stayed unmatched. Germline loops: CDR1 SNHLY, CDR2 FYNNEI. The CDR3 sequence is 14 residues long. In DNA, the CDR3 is TGTGCCAGCAGTGAATTAGGGGGCTACTATGGCTACACCTTC. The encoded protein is CASSELGGYYGYTF.

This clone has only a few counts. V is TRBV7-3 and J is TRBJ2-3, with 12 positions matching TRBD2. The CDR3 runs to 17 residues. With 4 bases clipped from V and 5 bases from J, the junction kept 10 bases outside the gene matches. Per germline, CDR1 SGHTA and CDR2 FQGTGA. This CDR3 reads CASSSSLLAGGRDTQYF. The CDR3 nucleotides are TGTGCCAGCAGCTCCTCCCTACTAGCGGGGGGAAGAGATACGCAGTATTTT.

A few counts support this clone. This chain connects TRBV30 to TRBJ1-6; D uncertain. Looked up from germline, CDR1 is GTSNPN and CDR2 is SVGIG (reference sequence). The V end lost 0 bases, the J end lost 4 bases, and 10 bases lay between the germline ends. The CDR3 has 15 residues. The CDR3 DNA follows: TGTGCCTGGAGTGTACTATCCAGTTATAATTCACCCCTCCACTTT. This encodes CAWSVLSSYNSPLHF.

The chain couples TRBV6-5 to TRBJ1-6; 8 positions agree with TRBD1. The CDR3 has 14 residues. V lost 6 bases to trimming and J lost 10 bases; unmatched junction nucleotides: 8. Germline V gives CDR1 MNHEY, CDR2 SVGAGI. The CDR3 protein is CASSEGQVGSPLHF. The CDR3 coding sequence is TGTGCCAGCAGCGAGGGACAGGTCGGATCACCCCTCCACTTT.

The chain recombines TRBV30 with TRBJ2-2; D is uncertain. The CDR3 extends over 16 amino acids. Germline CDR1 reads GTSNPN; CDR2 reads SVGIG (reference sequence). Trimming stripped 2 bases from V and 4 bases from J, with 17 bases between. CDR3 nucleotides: TGTGCCTGGAGTCTTGGAGTCGTCCGACCCACCGGGGAGCTGTTTTTT. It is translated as CAWSLGVVRPTGELFF.

CDR3 sequence (DNA): TGCGCCAGCAGCGGGGCTGGAACCACCGGGGAGCTGTTTTTT. This translates into CASSGAGTTGELFF. The rearrangement joins TRBV5-1 to TRBJ2-2; weak D call: TRBD1 (5 bases). This CDR3 has 14 residues. Germline V gene data show CDR1 as SGHRS and CDR2 as YFSETQ. Between the trimmed V and J ends, which lost 4 bases and 4 bases, there was a span of 11 bases.

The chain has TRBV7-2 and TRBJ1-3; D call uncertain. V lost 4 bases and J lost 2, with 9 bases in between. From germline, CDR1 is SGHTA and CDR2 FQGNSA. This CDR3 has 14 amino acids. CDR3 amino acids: CASSSPTTGNTIYF. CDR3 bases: TGTGCCAGCAGCTCGCCGACAACTGGAAACACCATATATTTT.

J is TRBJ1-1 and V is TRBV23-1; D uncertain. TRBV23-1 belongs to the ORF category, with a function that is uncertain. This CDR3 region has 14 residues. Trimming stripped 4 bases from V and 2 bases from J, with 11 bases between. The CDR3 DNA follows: TGCGCCAGCAGTCTCCCCTTGAGAAACACTGAAGCTTTCTTT. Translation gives CASSLPLRNTEAFF.

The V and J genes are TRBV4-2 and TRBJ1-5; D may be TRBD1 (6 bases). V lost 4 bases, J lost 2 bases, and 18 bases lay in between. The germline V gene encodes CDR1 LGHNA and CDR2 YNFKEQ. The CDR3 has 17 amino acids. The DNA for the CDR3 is TGTGCCAGCAGCCCACGACGGGACATATCAGGCAATCAGCCCCAGCATTTT. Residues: CASSPRRDISGNQPQHF.

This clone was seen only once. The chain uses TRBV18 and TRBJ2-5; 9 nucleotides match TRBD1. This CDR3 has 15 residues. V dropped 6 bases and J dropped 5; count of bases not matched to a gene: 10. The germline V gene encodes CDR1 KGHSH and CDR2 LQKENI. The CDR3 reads CASSRGTGQEETQYF. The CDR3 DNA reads TGTGCCAGCTCCCGCGGGACAGGGCAAGAGGAGACCCAGTACTTC.

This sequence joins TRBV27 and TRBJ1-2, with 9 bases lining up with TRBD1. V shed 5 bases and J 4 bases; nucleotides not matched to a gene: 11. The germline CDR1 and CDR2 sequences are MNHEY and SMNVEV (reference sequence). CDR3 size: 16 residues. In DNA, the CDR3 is TGTGCCAGCAGTCAGGGGACAGGGAGGTCTGTCTATGGCTACACCTTC. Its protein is CASSQGTGRSVYGYTF.

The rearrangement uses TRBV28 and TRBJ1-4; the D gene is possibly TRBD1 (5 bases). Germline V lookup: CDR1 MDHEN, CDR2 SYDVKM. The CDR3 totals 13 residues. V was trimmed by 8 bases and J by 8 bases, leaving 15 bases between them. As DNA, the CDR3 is TGTGCCAGCTGTCGACAGTCCGGCGAAAAACTGTTTTTT. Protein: CASCRQSGEKLFF.

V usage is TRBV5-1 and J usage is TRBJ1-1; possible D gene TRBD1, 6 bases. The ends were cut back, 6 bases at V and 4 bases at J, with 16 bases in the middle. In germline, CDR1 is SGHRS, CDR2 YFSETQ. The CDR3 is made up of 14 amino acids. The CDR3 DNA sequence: TGCGCCAGCACCCAGGGGCCGGGGGGCACTGAAGCTTTCTTT. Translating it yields CASTQGPGGTEAFF.

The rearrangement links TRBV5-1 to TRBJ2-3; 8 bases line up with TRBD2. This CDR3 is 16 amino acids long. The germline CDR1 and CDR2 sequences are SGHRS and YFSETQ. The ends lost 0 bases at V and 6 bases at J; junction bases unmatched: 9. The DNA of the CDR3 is TGCGCCAGCAGCTTGGAATACGGGGGGGCCGGTGATACGCAGTATTTT. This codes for CASSLEYGGAGDTQYF.

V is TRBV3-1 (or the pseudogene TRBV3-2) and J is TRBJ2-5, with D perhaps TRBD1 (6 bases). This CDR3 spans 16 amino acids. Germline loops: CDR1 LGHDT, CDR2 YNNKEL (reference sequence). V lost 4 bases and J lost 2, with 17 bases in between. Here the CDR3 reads CASSPGDTTTQETQYF. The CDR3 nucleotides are TGTGCCAGCAGCCCTGGGGACACCACGACACAAGAGACCCAGTACTTC.

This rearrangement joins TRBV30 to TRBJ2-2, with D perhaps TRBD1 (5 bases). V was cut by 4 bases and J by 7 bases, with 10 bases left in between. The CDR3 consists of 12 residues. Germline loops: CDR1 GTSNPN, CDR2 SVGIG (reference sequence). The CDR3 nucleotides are TGTGCCTGGACCAGGGATGTCGGGGAGCTGTTTTTT. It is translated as CAWTRDVGELFF. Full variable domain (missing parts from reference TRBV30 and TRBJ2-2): SQTIHQWPATLVQPVGSPLSLECTVEGTSNPNLYWYRQAAGRGLQLLFYSVGIGQISSEVPQNLSASRPQDRQFILSSKKLLLSDSGFYLCAWTRDVGELFFGEGSRLTVL.

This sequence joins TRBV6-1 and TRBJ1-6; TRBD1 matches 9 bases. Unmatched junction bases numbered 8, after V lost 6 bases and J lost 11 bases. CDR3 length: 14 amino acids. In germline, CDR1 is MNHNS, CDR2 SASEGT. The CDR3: CASRPGQGGPPLHF. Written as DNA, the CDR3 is TGTGCCAGCAGACCGGGACAGGGTGGGCCACCCCTCCACTTT.

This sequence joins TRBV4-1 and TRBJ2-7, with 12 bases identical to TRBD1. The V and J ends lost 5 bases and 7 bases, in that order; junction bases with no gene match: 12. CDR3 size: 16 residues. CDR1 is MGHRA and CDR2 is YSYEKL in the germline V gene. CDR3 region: CASSTPPGQGAYEQYF. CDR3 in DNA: TGCGCCAGCAGCACTCCCCCGGGACAGGGGGCTTATGAGCAGTACTTC.

The CDR3 region is CASTLSTASNTEAFF. The CDR3 DNA sequence: TGTGCCAGTACCCTGTCGACAGCCTCGAACACTGAAGCTTTCTTT. The genes are TRBV19 and TRBJ1-1; maybe TRBD1 (5 bases). Germline loops: CDR1 LNHDA, CDR2 SQIVND (reference sequence). This CDR3 has 15 amino acids. Trimming removed 7 bases from V and 1 base from J, with 16 bases in between. Based on the CDR3 plus reference TRBV19 and TRBJ1-1, the full variable domain is DGGITQSPKYLFRKEGQNVTLSCEQNLNHDAMYWYRQDPGQGLRLIYYSQIVNDFQKGDIAEGYSVSREKKESFPLTVTSAQKNPTAFYLCASTLSTASNTEAFFGQGTRLTVV.

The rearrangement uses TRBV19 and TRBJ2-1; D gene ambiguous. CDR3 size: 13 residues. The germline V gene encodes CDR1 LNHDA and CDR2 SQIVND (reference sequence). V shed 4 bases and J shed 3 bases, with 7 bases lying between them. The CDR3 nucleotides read TGTGCCAGTAGTAATCCGGGCTACAATGAGCAGTTCTTC. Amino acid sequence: CASSNPGYNEQFF.

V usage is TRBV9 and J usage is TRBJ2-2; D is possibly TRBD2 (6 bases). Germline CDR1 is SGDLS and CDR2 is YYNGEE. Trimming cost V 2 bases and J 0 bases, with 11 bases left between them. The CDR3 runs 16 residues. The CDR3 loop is CASSVYGGTNTGELFF. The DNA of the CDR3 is TGTGCCAGCAGCGTGTATGGGGGGACGAACACCGGGGAGCTGTTTTTT.

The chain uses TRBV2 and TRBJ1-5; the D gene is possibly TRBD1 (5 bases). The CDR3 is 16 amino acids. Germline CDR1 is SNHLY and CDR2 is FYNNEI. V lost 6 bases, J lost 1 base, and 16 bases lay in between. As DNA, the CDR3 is TGTGCCAGCAGCAAAACCATGACAGTGAGCAATCAGCCCCAGCATTTT. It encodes CASSKTMTVSNQPQHF.

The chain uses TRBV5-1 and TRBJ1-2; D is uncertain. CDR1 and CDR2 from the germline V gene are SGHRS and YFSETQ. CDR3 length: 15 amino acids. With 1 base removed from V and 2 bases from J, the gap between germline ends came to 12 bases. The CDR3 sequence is CASSLLSDKNYGYTF. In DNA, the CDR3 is TGCGCCAGCAGCTTGCTTTCAGACAAAAACTATGGCTACACCTTC.

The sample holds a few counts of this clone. The CDR3 DNA follows: TGTGCCAGCAGCTTAGTCCCTGGGGGCAATTCACCCCTCCACTTT. Translating it yields CASSLVPGGNSPLHF. The chain employs TRBV7-2 and TRBJ1-6, with D perhaps matching TRBD1 (6 bases). The V gene lost 1 base and the J gene lost 7 bases, with 11 bases spanning the gap. Germline V lookup: CDR1 SGHTA, CDR2 FQGNSA. The CDR3 consists of 15 residues.

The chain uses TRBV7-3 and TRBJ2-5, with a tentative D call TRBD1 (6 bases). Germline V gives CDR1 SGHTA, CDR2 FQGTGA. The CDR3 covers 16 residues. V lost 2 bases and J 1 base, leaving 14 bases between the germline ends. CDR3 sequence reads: CASSLGGGATQETQYF. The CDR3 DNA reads TGTGCCAGCAGCTTAGGGGGCGGAGCTACCCAAGAGACCCAGTACTTC.

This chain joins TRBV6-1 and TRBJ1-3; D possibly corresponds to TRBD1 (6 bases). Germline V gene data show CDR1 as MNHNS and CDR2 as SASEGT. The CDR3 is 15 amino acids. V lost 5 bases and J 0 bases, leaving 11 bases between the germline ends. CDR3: CASSSGQFSGNTIYF. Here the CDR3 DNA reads TGTGCCAGCAGTTCAGGACAGTTCTCTGGAAACACCATATATTTT.

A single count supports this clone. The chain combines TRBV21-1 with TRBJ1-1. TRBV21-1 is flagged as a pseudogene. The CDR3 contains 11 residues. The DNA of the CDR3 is TGTGCCAGCACGAGTGACACTGAAGCTTTCTTT. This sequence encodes CASTSDTEAFF.

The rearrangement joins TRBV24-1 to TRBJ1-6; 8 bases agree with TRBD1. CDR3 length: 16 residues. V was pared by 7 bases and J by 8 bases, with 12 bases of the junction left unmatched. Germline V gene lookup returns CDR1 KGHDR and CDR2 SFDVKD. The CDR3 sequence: CATSRKRQGYDSPLHF. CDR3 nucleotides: TGTGCCACCAGCAGAAAAAGACAGGGGTACGATTCACCCCTCCACTTT.